The 5 T cell receptor beta chains below come from one sample, sequenced in a study of shared clonotypes between healthy human individuals. Naive CD8 cells lacked CD45RO, underwent positive selection for CCR7 and left out terminally differentiated effector memory CD45RA+ cells. TCRdb keeps only in-frame clones here, not all; method: immunoSEQ multiplex PCR. The sample consists of over 2 million clones, about 94% of them appearing once. The specimen was naive CD8+ T cells sorted from blood. These receptors were obtained from a man in his late teens or twenties in good health.

The chain couples TRBV4-1 to TRBJ2-7, with D possibly matching TRBD2 (5 bases). V was pared by 0 bases and J by 4 bases, with 19 bases between. Germline values: CDR1 MGHRA, CDR2 YSYEKL. The CDR3 has 17 amino acids. CDR3 sequence (DNA): TGCGCCAGCAGCCAAGAAACCTGGGCGGGTGGAAGTTACGAGCAGTACTTC. This codes for CASSQETWAGGSYEQYF.

This chain connects TRBV19 to TRBJ1-1; D not resolved. The CDR3 is 16 amino acids. Germline assignment: CDR1 LNHDA and CDR2 SQIVND (reference sequence). Trimming pared 4 bases from V and 1 base from J, leaving 16 bases between. The CDR3 sequence: CASSTTEAVQNTEAFF. In nucleotides, the CDR3 is TGTGCCAGTAGTACCACCGAAGCAGTCCAGAACACTGAAGCTTTCTTT.

With regard to this clone: The same CDR3 arises from other DNA sequences in this sample as well. The chain couples TRBV9 to TRBJ2-7; D may be TRBD2 (6 bases). Germline V gene lookup returns CDR1 SGDLS and CDR2 YYNGEE. Between the trimmed V and J ends, which lost 1 base and 2 bases, there was a span of 10 bases. This CDR3 comprises 14 residues. This CDR3 is CASSVTGEAYEQYF. CDR3 nucleotides: TGTGCCAGCAGCGTAACGGGAGAAGCCTACGAGCAGTACTTC.

The chain links TRBV9 to TRBJ2-7; possible D gene TRBD1, 5 bases. Germline values: CDR1 SGDLS, CDR2 YYNGEE. The CDR3 runs 15 residues. Trimming removed 3 bases at V and 5 bases at J, with 18 bases between. The CDR3 spells CASSAQDTLVHEQYF. The CDR3 nucleotides are TGTGCCAGCAGCGCTCAGGACACTCTGGTCCACGAGCAGTACTTC.

This chain uses TRBV7-6 with TRBJ2-2, with D uncertain. Germline values: CDR1 SGHVS, CDR2 FNYEAQ. Trimming cost V 5 bases and J 1 base, with 8 bases left between them. The CDR3 totals 14 residues. The CDR3 region is CASSQDGNTGELFF. In DNA, the CDR3 is TGTGCCAGCAGCCAGGACGGGAACACCGGGGAGCTGTTTTTT.